The sequence of this T cell receptor beta chain was determined in a study of blood T cell repertoires in COVID-19. Study-wide background: Samples taken during acute and convalescent COVID-19 were collected in the United States, Italy and Spain. Sources were T cells, B-cell-depleted T cells, or PBMCs; the material itself was cDNA or gDNA.

Per the original data handling: Using reference gene primer amplification, nucleated cell counts were estimated. The assay was immunoSEQ multiplex PCR, and TCRdb's table has in-frame clones only and misses some. V and J calls and clone size are those listed in that table; D and trimming were worked out from the DNA. The profile shows tens of thousands of clones, around 85% of them singletons. The germline V and J ends were trimmed by 5 bases and 1 base, with 6 bases remaining between them. The CDR3 spans 13 residues. Germline V CDR1 and CDR2: SGHNT, YENEEA. This clone was seen just once. The chain recombines TRBV11-3 with TRBJ1-3; no clear D gene. Material for sequencing was peripheral blood. This receptor was identified in a human donor in a cohort sampled during active COVID-19. The CDR3 spells CASSGGSGNTIYF. The CDR3 region has the DNA TGTGCCAGCAGCGGAGGATCTGGAAACACCATATATTTT.